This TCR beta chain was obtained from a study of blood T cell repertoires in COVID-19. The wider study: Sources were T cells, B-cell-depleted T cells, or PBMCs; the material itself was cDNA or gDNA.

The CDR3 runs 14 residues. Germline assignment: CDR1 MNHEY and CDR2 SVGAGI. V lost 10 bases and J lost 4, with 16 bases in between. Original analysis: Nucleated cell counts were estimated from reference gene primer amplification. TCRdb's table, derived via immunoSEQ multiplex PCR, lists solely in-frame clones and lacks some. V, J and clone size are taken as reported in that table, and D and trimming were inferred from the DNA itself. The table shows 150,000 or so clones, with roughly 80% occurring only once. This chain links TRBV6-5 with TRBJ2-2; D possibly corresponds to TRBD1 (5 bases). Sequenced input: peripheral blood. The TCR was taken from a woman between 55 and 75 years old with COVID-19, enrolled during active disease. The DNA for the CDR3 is TGTGCCATCCGCCAGGGTTTGGGCACCGGGGAGCTGTTTTTT. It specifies CAIRQGLGTGELFF.